Below are 20 T cell receptor beta chains sequenced from a single sample in a study of T cells in Graves' hyperthyroidism and ophthalmopathy. RNA transcripts served as the template for amplifying TCR beta CDR3 regions. HTBI primers were employed in a first-round RT-PCR of the TCR CDR3. TCRdb re-called the multiplex PCR reads through MiXCR, storing one row per CDR3 protein. Here the sample spans roughly 180,000 distinct CDR3 sequences, 9.4% being singletons. The sequenced sample was blood. Receptors originate from a woman aged 18-29 years with Graves' hyperthyroidism that later progressed to Graves' ophthalmopathy.

In its sample, this clonotype was seen many times. V is TRBV28 and J is TRBJ2-1, with D maybe TRBD2 (7 bases). Trimming removed 7 bases at V and 9 bases at J, with 13 bases between. The length of the CDR3 is 12 residues. Germline loops: CDR1 MDHEN, CDR2 SYDVKM. In nucleotides, the CDR3 is TGTGCCAGCAAAGGGGGGGGGGTTGAGCAGTTCTTC. Encoded protein: CASKGGGVEQFF.

This clonotype has ten or more counts. This chain joins TRBV6-1 and TRBJ2-1, with 10 bases matching TRBD2. The CDR3 runs to 14 residues. CDR1 and CDR2 from the germline V gene are MNHNS and SASEGT. Trimming took 10 bases from V and 4 from J; bases not matched to a gene: 7. In nucleotides, the CDR3 is TGTGCCACCAGGACTAGCGGAAATTACAATGAGCAGTTCTTC. Translated, it gives CATRTSGNYNEQFF.

This clonotype was seen many times. The rearrangement links TRBV14 to TRBJ1-1, with 11 bases identical to TRBD1. Looked up from germline, CDR1 is SGHDN and CDR2 is FVKESK. J was trimmed by 5 bases and V by 8 bases; bases with no gene match: 4. This CDR3 spans 13 amino acids. The CDR3 is CASQGTGGTEAFF. The CDR3 bases are TGTGCCAGCCAGGGGACAGGGGGGACTGAAGCTTTCTTT.

This clonotype was picked up many times. V usage is TRBV7-2 and J usage is TRBJ1-6, with a tentative D call TRBD1 (5 bases). The germline gives CDR1 SGHTA, CDR2 FQGNSA. The V gene lost 4 bases and the J gene lost 7 bases, with 17 bases spanning the gap. This CDR3 is 16 amino acids long. In nucleotides, the CDR3 is TGTGCCAGCAGCTCTGGGGTGGGGGGAGGAAATTCACCCCTCCACTTT. As protein: CASSSGVGGGNSPLHF.

This clonotype appeared many times. V and J are TRBV3-1 and TRBJ2-3; D ambiguous. Germline V gene data show CDR1 as LGHDT and CDR2 as YNNKEL (reference sequence). With 0 bases removed from V and 2 bases from J, the gap between germline ends came to 9 bases. The length of the CDR3 is 15 residues. The CDR3 loop reads CASSQEHRLTDTQYF. CDR3 nucleotides: TGTGCCAGCAGCCAAGAGCACAGACTCACAGATACGCAGTATTTT.

This clonotype has at least ten counts. The chain couples TRBV12-3 or TRBV12-4 to TRBJ1-5, with D unclear. The CDR3 spans 14 residues. The V end lost 5 bases, the J end lost 2 bases, and 10 bases lay between the germline ends. The CDR3: CASSPQKRNQPQHF. CDR3 bases: TGTGCCAGCAGTCCACAGAAACGCAATCAGCCCCAGCATTTT.

This clonotype was counted many times. The chain joins TRBV12-3 or TRBV12-4 to TRBJ2-3, with a weak D call TRBD1 (5 bases). The CDR3 loop spans 15 amino acids. V lost 2 bases to trimming and J lost 2 bases, with 11 bases between them. The CDR3 nucleotides are TGTGCCAGCAGTTTAAATATAGGACACACAGATACGCAGTATTTT. Translation gives CASSLNIGHTDTQYF.

This clonotype occurred a few times. V usage is TRBV5-6 and J usage is TRBJ2-2, with 8 nucleotides matching TRBD1. V was pared by 4 bases and J by 6 bases, with 8 bases of the junction left unmatched. There are 15 residues in the CDR3. Germline CDR1 SGHDT, CDR2 YYEEEE. In DNA, the CDR3 is TGTGCCAGCAGCCTGGACAGGGTCGGGGCCGGGGAGCTGTTTTTT. Translating it yields CASSLDRVGAGELFF.

This clonotype was found a few times. The chain links TRBV6-1 to TRBJ2-7; the D gene could be TRBD1 or TRBD2 (5 bases each). CDR1 and CDR2 from the germline V gene are MNHNS and SASEGT. Trimming shortened V by 4 bases and J by 4 bases, and 26 bases separated the two germline ends. The CDR3 has 18 residues. This chain's CDR3 is CASSAGKGWPGLLYEQYF. DNA for the CDR3: TGTGCCAGCAGTGCCGGGAAGGGGTGGCCCGGTTTGCTTTACGAGCAGTACTTC.

This clonotype was counted many times. The CDR3 loop reads CAISEPGGNSGLQETQYF. CDR3 DNA: TGTGCCATCAGTGAGCCAGGGGGCAATAGCGGGCTCCAAGAGACCCAGTACTTC. The chain links TRBV10-3 to TRBJ2-5, with D perhaps matching TRBD1 (8 bases). The ends were cut back, 2 bases at V and 1 base at J, with 20 bases in the middle. Germline V lookup: CDR1 ENHRY, CDR2 SYGVKD. The CDR3 contains 18 residues.

This clonotype showed up many times. This chain joins TRBV20-1 and TRBJ2-3; the D is unclear. Trimming pared 6 bases from V and 5 bases from J, leaving 18 bases between. There are 14 residues in the CDR3. Germline CDR1 and CDR2: DFQATT and SNEGSKA (reference sequence). This chain's CDR3 is CSAPRPTTGDTQYF. DNA for the CDR3: TGCAGTGCCCCCAGACCGACGACGGGAGATACGCAGTATTTT.

The chain combines TRBV27 with TRBJ2-1, with 11 bases matching TRBD2. Trimming at V came to 6 bases and at J to 4 bases, leaving 11 bases not matched to a gene. Looked up from germline, CDR1 is MNHEY and CDR2 is SMNVEV (reference sequence). The CDR3 covers 17 residues. CDR3 loop: CASRTLITSGSYNEQFF. The CDR3 DNA is TGTGCCAGCAGGACTCTAATAACTAGCGGGAGTTACAATGAGCAGTTCTTC.

The gene calls are TRBV18 and TRBJ2-3, with D tentatively TRBD1 (6 bases). The DNA matches TRBJ1-5 better at its end, which makes the J call doubtful. The CDR3 totals 15 residues. The V gene's germline CDR1 is KGHSH and CDR2 LQKENI. The CDR3 DNA follows: TGTGCCAGCTCGCCTACAGGGATGAGCACAGATACGCAGCATTTT. Protein: CASSPTGMSTDTQHF.

This clonotype was counted at least ten times. The chain recombines TRBV7-8 with TRBJ1-5, with D tentatively TRBD1 (6 bases). The V gene's germline CDR1 is SGHVS and CDR2 FQNEAQ. Trimming took off 3 bases at V and 5 bases at J, with 14 bases between the two ends. CDR3 length: 15 residues. The CDR3: CASSLAGVNDQPQHF. CDR3 nucleotides: TGTGCCAGCAGCTTGGCAGGGGTGAATGATCAGCCCCAGCATTTT.

CDR3 nucleotide sequence: TGCGCCAGCAGCCAACCGGGACAGGGGCGGCAGCCCCAGCATTTT. As protein: CASSQPGQGRQPQHF. V gene TRBV4-1 combines with J gene TRBJ1-5; 10 nucleotides align to TRBD1. V dropped 2 bases and J dropped 7; count of bases not matched to a gene: 5. Germline assignment: CDR1 MGHRA and CDR2 YSYEKL. The CDR3 runs to 15 residues.

This clonotype was recorded at least ten times. The J gene is TRBJ2-5, the V gene TRBV6-6; no clear D gene. The CDR3 is 11 amino acids. From germline, CDR1 is MNHNY and CDR2 SVGAGI (reference sequence). V lost 1 base and J 5 bases, leaving 2 bases between the germline ends. CDR3 coding DNA: TGTGCCAGCAGTTACTGGGAGACCCAGTACTTC. Translated, it gives CASSYWETQYF.

CDR3 protein: CASSQDSGGNTGELFF. The CDR3 coding sequence is TGTGCCAGCAGCCAAGACTCCGGGGGGAACACCGGGGAGCTGTTTTTT. J is TRBJ2-2 and V is TRBV3-1, with D tentatively TRBD2 (6 bases). The germline gives CDR1 LGHDT, CDR2 YNNKEL (reference sequence). The CDR3 has 16 amino acids. Trimming cost V 0 bases and J 1 base, with 9 bases left between them. Complete variable domain (other parts from reference TRBV3-1 and TRBJ2-2): DTAVSQTPKYLVTQMGNDKSIKCEQNLGHDTMYWYKQDSKKFLKIMFSYNNKELIINETVPNRFSPKSPDKAHLNLHINSLELGDSAVYFCASSQDSGGNTGELFFGEGSRLTVL.

The table lists this clonotype with many counts. This chain uses TRBV6-1 with TRBJ2-5; D might be TRBD1 (7 bases). Germline V gene data show CDR1 as MNHNS and CDR2 as SASEGT. With 5 bases removed from V and 5 bases from J, the gap between germline ends came to 15 bases. The CDR3 is 14 amino acids. CDR3 sequence: CASSRSGGGETQYF. DNA for the CDR3: TGTGCCAGCAGTAGAAGCGGAGGGGGCGAGACCCAGTACTTC.

This clonotype was recorded at least ten times. The chain uses TRBV20-1 and TRBJ2-7; the D gene is possibly TRBD1 (5 bases). Looked up from germline, CDR1 is DFQATT and CDR2 is SNEGSKA (reference sequence). CDR3 length: 13 amino acids. The ends were cut back, 2 bases at V and 4 bases at J, with 12 bases in the middle. The DNA for the CDR3 is TGCAGTGCTAGAAGTTCCGGACAATACGAGCAGTACTTC. It yields the protein CSARSSGQYEQYF.

This clonotype was seen many times. The V gene is TRBV30, the J gene TRBJ1-1; D unresolved. V lost 2 bases and J 2 bases, leaving 9 bases between the germline ends. Germline V gene sequence: CDR1 GTSNPN, CDR2 SVGIG (reference sequence). The length of the CDR3 is 13 residues. This CDR3 reads CAWSRTANTEAFF. The CDR3 region has the DNA TGTGCCTGGAGTCGGACCGCTAACACTGAAGCTTTCTTT.